This T cell receptor (beta chain) originates from a study of monozygotic twins with inflammatory bowel disease. Study-level results: People with IBD had fewer clonotypes in common with others than healthy twins did, especially with disease activity. Some repertoire variability may stem from patients' differing immunosuppressive treatments.

TCRdb derives one entry per CDR3 protein from the 5' RACE reads, leaving out DNA. This repertoire includes some 83,000 distinct CDR3 sequences. A note on this clonotype: What it recognizes is unknown.

Unfractionated whole blood yielded total RNA, and T cells were not sorted. The CDR3 sequence is 16 residues long. The chain uses TRBV12-3 or TRBV12-4 and TRBJ2-7; TCRdb lists TRBD2, though no DNA is available to test this call. The clonotype originates from a human donor with ulcerative colitis or Crohn's disease, or a healthy co-twin of an affected twin (not recorded which). The specimen sequenced was blood. The CDR3 reads CASSFVGSGHSYEQYF.